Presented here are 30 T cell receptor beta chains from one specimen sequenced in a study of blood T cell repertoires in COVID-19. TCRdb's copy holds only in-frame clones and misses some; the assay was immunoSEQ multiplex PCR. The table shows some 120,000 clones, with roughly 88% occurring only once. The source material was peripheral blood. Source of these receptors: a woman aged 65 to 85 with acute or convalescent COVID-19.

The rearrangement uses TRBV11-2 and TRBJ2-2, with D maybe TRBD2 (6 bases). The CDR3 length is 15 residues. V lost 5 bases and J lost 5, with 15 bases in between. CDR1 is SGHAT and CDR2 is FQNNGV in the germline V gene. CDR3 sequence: CASSQAPGRTGELFF. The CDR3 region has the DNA TGTGCCAGCAGCCAGGCCCCAGGGAGGACCGGGGAGCTGTTTTTT.

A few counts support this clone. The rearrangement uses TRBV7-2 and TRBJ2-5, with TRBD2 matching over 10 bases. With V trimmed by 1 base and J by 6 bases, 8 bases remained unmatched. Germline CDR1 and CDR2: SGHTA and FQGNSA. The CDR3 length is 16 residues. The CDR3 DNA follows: TGTGCCAGCAGCTTAGTCGCAGCGGGGGGGCTGAAGACCCAGTACTTC. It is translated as CASSLVAAGGLKTQYF. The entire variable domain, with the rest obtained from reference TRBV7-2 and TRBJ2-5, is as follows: GAGVSQSPSNKVTEKGKDVELRCDPISGHTALYWYRQSLGQGLEFLIYFQGNSAPDKSGLPSDRFSAERTGGSVSTLTIQRTQQEDSAVYLCASSLVAAGGLKTQYFGPGTRLLVL.

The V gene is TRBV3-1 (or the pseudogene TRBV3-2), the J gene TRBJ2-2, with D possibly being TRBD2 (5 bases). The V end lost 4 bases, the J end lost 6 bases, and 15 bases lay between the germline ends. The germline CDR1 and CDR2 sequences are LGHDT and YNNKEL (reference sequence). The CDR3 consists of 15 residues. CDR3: CASSPPLARAGELFF. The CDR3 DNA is TGTGCCAGCAGCCCCCCGTTAGCGCGGGCCGGGGAGCTGTTTTTT.

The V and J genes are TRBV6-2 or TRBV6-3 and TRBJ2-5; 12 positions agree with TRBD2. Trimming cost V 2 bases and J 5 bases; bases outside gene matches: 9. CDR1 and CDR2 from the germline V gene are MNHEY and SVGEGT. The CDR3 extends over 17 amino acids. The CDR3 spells CASSYGTSGLGAETQYF. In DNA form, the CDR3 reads TGTGCCAGCAGTTACGGGACTAGCGGGCTCGGGGCGGAGACCCAGTACTTC.

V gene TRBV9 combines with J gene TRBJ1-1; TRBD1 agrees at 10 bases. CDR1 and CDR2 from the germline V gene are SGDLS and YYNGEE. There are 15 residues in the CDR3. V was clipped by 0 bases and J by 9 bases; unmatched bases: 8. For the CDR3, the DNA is TGTGCCAGCAGCGTAGCTCTTGGGACAGGGGACAAAGCTTTCTTT. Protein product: CASSVALGTGDKAFF.

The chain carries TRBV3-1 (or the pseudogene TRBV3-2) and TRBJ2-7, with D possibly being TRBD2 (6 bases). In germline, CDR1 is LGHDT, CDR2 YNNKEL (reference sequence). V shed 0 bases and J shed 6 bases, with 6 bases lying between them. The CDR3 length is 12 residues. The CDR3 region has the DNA TGTGCCAGCAGCCAAGAGGAGGGCGAGCAGTACTTC. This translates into CASSQEEGEQYF.

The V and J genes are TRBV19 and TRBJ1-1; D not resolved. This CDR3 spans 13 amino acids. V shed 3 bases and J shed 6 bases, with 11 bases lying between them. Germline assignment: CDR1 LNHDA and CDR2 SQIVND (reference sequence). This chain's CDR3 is CASSMGRLAEAFF. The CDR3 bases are TGTGCCAGTAGTATGGGGAGATTGGCTGAAGCTTTCTTT.

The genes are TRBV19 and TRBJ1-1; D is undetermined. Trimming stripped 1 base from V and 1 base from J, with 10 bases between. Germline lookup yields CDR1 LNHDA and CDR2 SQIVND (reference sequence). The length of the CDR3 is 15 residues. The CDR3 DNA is TGTGCCAGTAGTATAGGAGCAGCGGGGAACACTGAAGCTTTCTTT. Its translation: CASSIGAAGNTEAFF.

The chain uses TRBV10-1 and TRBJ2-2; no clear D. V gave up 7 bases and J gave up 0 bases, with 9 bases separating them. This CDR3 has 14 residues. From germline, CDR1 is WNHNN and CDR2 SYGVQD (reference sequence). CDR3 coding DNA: TGCGCCAGCACCGACCGGGCGAACACCGGGGAGCTGTTTTTT. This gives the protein CASTDRANTGELFF.

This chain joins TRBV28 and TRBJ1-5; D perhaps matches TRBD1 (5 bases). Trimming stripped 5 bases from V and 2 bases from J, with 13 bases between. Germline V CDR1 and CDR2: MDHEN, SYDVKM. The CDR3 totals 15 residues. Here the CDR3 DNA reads TGTGCCAGCAGTACGGGGGGGGATGGCAATCAGCCCCAGCATTTT. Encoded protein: CASSTGGDGNQPQHF.

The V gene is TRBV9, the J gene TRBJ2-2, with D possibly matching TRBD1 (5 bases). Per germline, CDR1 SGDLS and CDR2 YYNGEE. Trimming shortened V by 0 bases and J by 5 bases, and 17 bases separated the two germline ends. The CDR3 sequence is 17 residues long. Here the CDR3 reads CASSVGYLQELTGELFF. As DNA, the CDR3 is TGTGCCAGCAGCGTAGGATATCTACAGGAACTGACCGGGGAGCTGTTTTTT.

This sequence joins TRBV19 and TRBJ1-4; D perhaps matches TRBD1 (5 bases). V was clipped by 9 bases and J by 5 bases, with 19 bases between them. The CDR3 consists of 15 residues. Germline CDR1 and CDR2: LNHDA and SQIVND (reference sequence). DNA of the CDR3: TGTGCCAGCAATCCCGGACGGGCAGGGAATGAAAAACTGTTTTTT. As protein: CASNPGRAGNEKLFF.

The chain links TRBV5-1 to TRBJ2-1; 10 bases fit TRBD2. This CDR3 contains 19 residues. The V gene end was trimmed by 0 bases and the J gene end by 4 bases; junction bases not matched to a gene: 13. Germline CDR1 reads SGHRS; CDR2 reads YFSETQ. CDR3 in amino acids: CASSLAGGQRGGLYNEQFF. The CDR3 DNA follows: TGCGCCAGCAGCTTGGCCGGCGGGCAGCGGGGGGGCCTTTACAATGAGCAGTTCTTC. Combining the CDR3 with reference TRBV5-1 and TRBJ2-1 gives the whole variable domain KAGVTQTPRYLIKTRGQQVTLSCSPISGHRSVSWYQQTPGQGLQFLFEYFSETQRNKGNFPGRFSGRQFSNSRSEMNVSTLELGDSALYLCASSLAGGQRGGLYNEQFFGPGTRLTVL.

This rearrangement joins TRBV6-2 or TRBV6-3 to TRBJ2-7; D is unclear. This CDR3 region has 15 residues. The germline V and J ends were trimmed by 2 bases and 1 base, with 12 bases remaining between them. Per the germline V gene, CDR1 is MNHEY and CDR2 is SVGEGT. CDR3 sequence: CASSYPARRSYEQYF. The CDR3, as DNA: TGTGCCAGCAGTTACCCCGCGAGGCGATCCTACGAGCAGTACTTC.

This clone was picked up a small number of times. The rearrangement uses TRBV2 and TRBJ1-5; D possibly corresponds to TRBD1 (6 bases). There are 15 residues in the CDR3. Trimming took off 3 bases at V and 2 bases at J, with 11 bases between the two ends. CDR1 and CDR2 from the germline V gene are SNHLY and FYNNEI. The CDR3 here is CASSDRGEGNQPQHF. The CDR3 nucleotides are TGTGCCAGCAGTGACAGGGGCGAAGGCAATCAGCCCCAGCATTTT.

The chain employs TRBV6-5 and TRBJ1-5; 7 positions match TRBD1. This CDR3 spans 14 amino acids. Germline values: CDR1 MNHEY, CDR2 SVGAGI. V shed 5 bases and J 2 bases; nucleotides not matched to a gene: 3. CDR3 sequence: CASSPQGGNQPQHF. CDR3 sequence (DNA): TGTGCCAGCAGTCCCCAGGGGGGCAATCAGCCCCAGCATTTT.

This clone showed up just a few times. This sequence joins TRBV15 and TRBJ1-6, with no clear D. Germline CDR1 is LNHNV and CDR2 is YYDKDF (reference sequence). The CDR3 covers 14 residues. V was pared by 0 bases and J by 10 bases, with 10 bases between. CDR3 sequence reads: CATSRDSSESPLHF. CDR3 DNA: TGTGCCACCAGCAGAGATTCGAGTGAATCACCCCTCCACTTT. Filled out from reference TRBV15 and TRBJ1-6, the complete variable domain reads DAMVIQNPRYQVTQFGKPVTLSCSQTLNHNVMYWYQQKSSQAPKLLFHYYDKDFNNEADTPDNFQSRRPNTSFCFLDIRSPGLGDTAMYLCATSRDSSESPLHFGNGTRLTVT.

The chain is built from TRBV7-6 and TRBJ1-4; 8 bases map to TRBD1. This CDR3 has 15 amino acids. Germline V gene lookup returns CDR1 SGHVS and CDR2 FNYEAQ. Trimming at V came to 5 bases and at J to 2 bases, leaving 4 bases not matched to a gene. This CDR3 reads CASSQGASTNEKLFF. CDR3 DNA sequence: TGTGCCAGCAGCCAGGGGGCGTCGACTAATGAAAAACTGTTTTTT.

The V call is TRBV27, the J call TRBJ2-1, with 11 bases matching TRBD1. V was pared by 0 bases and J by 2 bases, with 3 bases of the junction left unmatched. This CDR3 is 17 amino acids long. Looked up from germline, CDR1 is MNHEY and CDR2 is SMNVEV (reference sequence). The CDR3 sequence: CASSLSPGQGAYNEQFF. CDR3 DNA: TGTGCCAGCAGTTTATCCCCGGGACAGGGGGCCTACAATGAGCAGTTCTTC.

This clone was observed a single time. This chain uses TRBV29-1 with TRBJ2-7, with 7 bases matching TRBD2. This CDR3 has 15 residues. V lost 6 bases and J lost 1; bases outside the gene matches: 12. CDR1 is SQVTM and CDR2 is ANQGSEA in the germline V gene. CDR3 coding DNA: TGCAGCGTCACTCTGGGAGGGGTATGGTCCTACGAGCAGTACTTC. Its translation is CSVTLGGVWSYEQYF.

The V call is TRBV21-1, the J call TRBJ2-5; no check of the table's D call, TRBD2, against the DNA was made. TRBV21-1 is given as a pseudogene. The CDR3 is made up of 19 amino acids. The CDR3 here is CASSKGWRSGREVRETQYF. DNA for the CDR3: TGTGCCAGCAGCAAAGGGTGGCGCAGTGGGCGGGAGGTCCGAGAGACCCAGTACTTC.

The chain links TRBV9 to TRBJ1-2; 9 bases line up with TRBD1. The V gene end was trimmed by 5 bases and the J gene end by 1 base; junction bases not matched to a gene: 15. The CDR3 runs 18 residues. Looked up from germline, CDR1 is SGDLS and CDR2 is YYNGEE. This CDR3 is CASSATGTGFNRNYGYTF. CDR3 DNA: TGTGCCAGCAGTGCTACCGGGACAGGGTTTAACCGTAACTATGGCTACACCTTC.

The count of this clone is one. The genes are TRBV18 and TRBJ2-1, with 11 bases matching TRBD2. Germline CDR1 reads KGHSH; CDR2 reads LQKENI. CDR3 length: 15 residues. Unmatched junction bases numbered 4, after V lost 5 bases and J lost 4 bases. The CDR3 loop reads CASSTGLAEYNEQFF. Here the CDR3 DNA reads TGTGCCAGCTCAACGGGACTAGCGGAATACAATGAGCAGTTCTTC.

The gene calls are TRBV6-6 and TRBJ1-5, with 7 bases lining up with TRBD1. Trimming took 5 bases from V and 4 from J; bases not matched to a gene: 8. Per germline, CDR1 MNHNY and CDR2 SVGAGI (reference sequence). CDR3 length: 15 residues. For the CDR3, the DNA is TGTGCCAGCAGTGTAGGGGGCGGAGGGAATCAGCCCCAGCATTTT. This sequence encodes CASSVGGGGNQPQHF.

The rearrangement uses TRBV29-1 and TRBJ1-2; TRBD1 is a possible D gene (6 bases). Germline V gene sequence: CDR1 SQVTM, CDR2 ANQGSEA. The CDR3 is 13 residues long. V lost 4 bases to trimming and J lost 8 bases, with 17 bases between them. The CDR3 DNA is TGCAGCGTTGGACCGGACAGTGGGGGAGGCTACACCTTC. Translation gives CSVGPDSGGGYTF. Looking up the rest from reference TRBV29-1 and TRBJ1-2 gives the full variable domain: SAVISQKPSRDICQRGTSLTIQCQVDSQVTMMFWYRQQPGQSLTLIATANQGSEATYESGFVIDKFPISRPNLTFSTLTVSNMSPEDSSIYLCSVGPDSGGGYTFGSGTRLTVV.

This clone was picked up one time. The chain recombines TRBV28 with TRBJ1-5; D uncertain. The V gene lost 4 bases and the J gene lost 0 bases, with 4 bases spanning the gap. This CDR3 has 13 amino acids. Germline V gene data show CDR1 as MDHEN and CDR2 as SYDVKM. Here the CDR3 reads CASSSGSNQPQHF. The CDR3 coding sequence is TGTGCCAGCAGTTCGGGTAGCAATCAGCCCCAGCATTTT.

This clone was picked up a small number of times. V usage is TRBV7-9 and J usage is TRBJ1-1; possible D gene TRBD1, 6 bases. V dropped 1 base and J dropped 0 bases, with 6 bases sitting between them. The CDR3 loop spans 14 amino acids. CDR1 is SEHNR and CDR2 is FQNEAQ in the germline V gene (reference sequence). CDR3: CASSLGTVNTEAFF. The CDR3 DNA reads TGTGCCAGCAGCTTAGGGACAGTGAACACTGAAGCTTTCTTT.

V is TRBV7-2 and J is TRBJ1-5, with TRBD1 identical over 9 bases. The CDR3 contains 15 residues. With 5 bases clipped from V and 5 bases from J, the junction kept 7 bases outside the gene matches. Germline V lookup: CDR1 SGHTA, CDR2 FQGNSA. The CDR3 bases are TGTGCCAGCAGCCCTCGGACAGGGGCCGATCAGCCCCAGCATTTT. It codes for CASSPRTGADQPQHF.

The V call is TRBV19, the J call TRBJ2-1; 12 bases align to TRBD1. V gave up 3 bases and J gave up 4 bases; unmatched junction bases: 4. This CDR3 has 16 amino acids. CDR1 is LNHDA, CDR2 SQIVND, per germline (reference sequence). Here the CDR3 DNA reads TGTGCCAGTAGTATTCCGGGACAGGGGGCATACAATGAGCAGTTCTTC. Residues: CASSIPGQGAYNEQFF. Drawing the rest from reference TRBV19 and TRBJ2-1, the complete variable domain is DGGITQSPKYLFRKEGQNVTLSCEQNLNHDAMYWYRQDPGQGLRLIYYSQIVNDFQKGDIAEGYSVSREKKESFPLTVTSAQKNPTAFYLCASSIPGQGAYNEQFFGPGTRLTVL.

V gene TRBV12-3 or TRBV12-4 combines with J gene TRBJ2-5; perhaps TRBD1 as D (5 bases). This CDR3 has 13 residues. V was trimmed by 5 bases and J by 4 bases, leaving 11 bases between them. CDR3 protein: CASSPGPPETQYF. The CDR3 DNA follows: TGTGCCAGCAGTCCAGGGCCTCCAGAGACCCAGTACTTC.